These 8 T cell receptor beta chains were all obtained from the same sample, sequenced in a study of T cell repertoires in cytomegalovirus infection. A single record per CDR3 protein comes from TCRdb applying MiXCR to the reads. This table holds hundreds of thousands of distinct CDR3 sequences, about 11% found once. Material for sequencing was PBMCs. The receptors derive from a human donor in good health (CMV status not recorded). Some clones in this sample may be carry-over from other donors' samples.

This clonotype has at least ten counts. CDR3 sequence reads: CASSLGPGGRLRNEQFF. DNA for the CDR3: TGTGCCAGCAGCTTAGGTCCAGGCGGGAGATTGAGGAATGAGCAGTTCTTC. The chain is built from TRBV7-3 and TRBJ2-1; TRBD2 matches 7 bases. CDR3 size: 17 residues. With V trimmed by 2 bases and J by 7 bases, 14 bases remained unmatched. Germline V gives CDR1 SGHTA, CDR2 FQGTGA. The variable domain in full, completed from reference TRBV7-3 and TRBJ2-1, reads GAGVSQTPSNKVTEKGKYVELRCDPISGHTALYWYRQSLGQGPEFLIYFQGTGAADDSGLPNDRFFAVRPEGSVSTLKIQRTERGDSAVYLCASSLGPGGRLRNEQFFGPGTRLTVL.

Comment on this clonotype: This may stem from a read error, because a much larger clone lies one nucleotide away. V and J are TRBV10-3 and TRBJ2-1, with 7 bases lining up with TRBD2. Germline V lookup: CDR1 ENHRY, CDR2 SYGVKD. Losses at the gene ends were 0 bases for V and 8 bases for J; bases not matched to a gene: 10. CDR3 length equals 16 residues. The CDR3 spells CAISESASGASYEQFF. DNA of the CDR3: TGTGCCATCAGTGAGTCGGCTAGCGGAGCATCTTATGAGCAGTTCTTC.

The sample holds many counts of this clonotype. The chain has TRBV7-9 and TRBJ2-7, with a weak D call TRBD2 (5 bases). The CDR3 sequence is 11 residues long. Trimming stripped 3 bases from V and 5 bases from J, with 5 bases between. Germline loops: CDR1 SEHNR, CDR2 FQNEAQ (reference sequence). CDR3 nucleotide sequence: TGTGCCAGCAGCTTCGGGAACGAGCAGTACTTC. It specifies CASSFGNEQYF. Supplemented by reference TRBV7-9 and TRBJ2-7, the full variable domain reads DTGVSQNPRHKITKRGQNVTFRCDPISEHNRLYWYRQTLGQGPEFLTYFQNEAQLEKSRLLSDRFSAERPKGSFSTLEIQRTEQGDSAMYLCASSFGNEQYFGPGTRLTVT.

This clonotype was seen many times. This chain connects TRBV14 to TRBJ2-1; the D gene could be TRBD1 or TRBD2 (5 bases each). The CDR3 contains 13 residues. Germline CDR1 and CDR2: SGHDN and FVKESK. Trimming removed 0 bases from V and 9 bases from J, with 9 bases in between. In DNA, the CDR3 is TGTGCCAGCAGCCAAGATAGAGGGGTTGAGCAGTTCTTC. The encoded protein is CASSQDRGVEQFF.

This clonotype was detected many times. The rearrangement links TRBV28 to TRBJ2-7; D ambiguous. The CDR3 has 13 residues. Trimming removed 3 bases from V and 13 bases from J, with 19 bases in between. Germline assignment: CDR1 MDHEN and CDR2 SYDVKM. The CDR3 nucleotides are TGTGCCAGCAGTTTCTACCCAGGTCCACCGGGTTACTTC. Protein product: CASSFYPGPPGYF.

This chain uses TRBV7-9 with TRBJ2-1; 10 positions match TRBD1. The V segment lost 5 bases and the J segment 6 bases; nucleotides outside the gene matches: 4. This CDR3 spans 14 amino acids. CDR1 and CDR2 (germline): SEHNR, FQNEAQ (reference sequence). CDR3: CASSADRGSNEQFF. CDR3 DNA sequence: TGTGCCAGCAGCGCGGACAGGGGGAGCAATGAGCAGTTCTTC.

The CDR3 region is CASSEYRALNEQFF. In DNA form, the CDR3 reads TGTGCCAGCAGTGAATACCGGGCACTCAATGAGCAGTTCTTC. The chain employs TRBV2 and TRBJ2-1; D is ambiguous. With 2 bases removed from V and 6 bases from J, the gap between germline ends came to 11 bases. Per the germline V gene, CDR1 is SNHLY and CDR2 is FYNNEI. The CDR3 spans 14 residues.

This clonotype was seen many times. The chain recombines TRBV12-3 or TRBV12-4 with TRBJ1-1; D is undetermined. There are 13 residues in the CDR3. The V end lost 6 bases, the J end lost 3 bases, and 11 bases lay between the germline ends. For the CDR3, the DNA is TGTGCCAGCAGCCCTGGCGTGGACACTGAAGCTTTCTTT. It codes for CASSPGVDTEAFF.